The present TCR beta chain was sequenced within a study of T cell changes during pregnancy in multiple sclerosis. Germline V lookup: CDR1 SEHNR, CDR2 FQNEAQ (reference sequence). This CDR3 is built from 12 residues. V was cut by 3 bases and J by 4 bases, with 5 bases left in between. Repertoires were generated with immunoSEQ multiplex PCR, while TCRdb's copy carries only in-frame clones and drops some. The table records about 59,000 clones, approximately 94% of them present only once. This TCR derives from a female donor with multiple sclerosis, enrolled in a pregnancy study. The rearrangement joins TRBV7-9 to TRBJ2-3, with D unclear. This material consisted of CD8+ T cells from peripheral blood mononuclear cells, taken after pregnancy. Written as DNA, the CDR3 is TGTGCCAGCAGCTTTATCCCAGATACGCAGTATTTT. Translated, it gives CASSFIPDTQYF.